The 21 T cell receptor beta chains below were found in one sample sequenced in a study of OX40 agonist ivuxolimab in advanced cancers. The table came from immunoSEQ multiplex PCR; TCRdb's copy has only in-frame clones and leaves some out. The table has fewer than 25,000 clones, 85% seen once; the top ten hold roughly 17%. The source was CD4+ or CD8+ T cells sorted from blood, collected in a trial of the OX40 agonist ivuxolimab. The receptors were sampled from an adult with an advanced solid tumor such as melanoma, head and neck, liver or kidney cancer.

The chain has TRBV2 and TRBJ2-1; TRBD1 is a possible D gene (5 bases). CDR1 and CDR2 from the germline V gene are SNHLY and FYNNEI. This CDR3 has 13 amino acids. Trimming pared 6 bases from V and 2 bases from J, leaving 8 bases between. The CDR3 nucleotides are TGTGCCAGCAGCCGACAGACCTACAATGAGCAGTTCTTC. It specifies CASSRQTYNEQFF.

The chain uses TRBV20-1 and TRBJ2-3, with a weak D call TRBD2 (5 bases). Germline V gene data show CDR1 as DFQATT and CDR2 as SNEGSKA (reference sequence). This CDR3 is 11 amino acids long. The CDR3 DNA reads as TGCAGCGCGGACTTGGGAGATACGCAGTATTTT. Encoded protein: CSADLGDTQYF.

In its sample, this clone was seen once. CDR3 residues: CASSLQASGGRDTQYF. DNA for the CDR3: TGCGCCAGCAGCCTACAAGCTAGCGGGGGGCGGGATACGCAGTATTTT. The chain links TRBV5-1 to TRBJ2-3; 11 bases are shared with TRBD2. Germline CDR1 reads SGHRS; CDR2 reads YFSETQ. V lost 4 bases to trimming and J lost 6 bases; unmatched junction nucleotides: 10. The CDR3 consists of 16 residues.

This chain links TRBV11-2 with TRBJ2-6; unclear D gene. Trimming took 3 bases from V and 2 from J, leaving 11 bases between them. The CDR3 runs 16 residues. Germline-derived CDR1 and CDR2 are SGHAT and FQNNGV. The CDR3 DNA sequence: TGTGCCAGCAGCTTCACCCGCACTCCTGGGGCCAACGTCCTGACTTTC. Translating it yields CASSFTRTPGANVLTF.

This clone was recorded only once. The chain links TRBV27 to TRBJ1-2; D is perhaps TRBD1 (6 bases). Germline V lookup: CDR1 MNHEY, CDR2 SMNVEV (reference sequence). The CDR3 loop spans 17 amino acids. V was trimmed by 2 bases and J by 5 bases, leaving 21 bases between them. Here the CDR3 DNA reads TGTGCCAGCAGTTTAGGGGGGGCGGAGGCGAAAAGTTATGGCTACACCTTC. Its protein is CASSLGGAEAKSYGYTF.

The rearrangement links TRBV19 to TRBJ2-5, with 8 bases aligning to TRBD1. The J call may be mistaken, given a closer DNA end match to TRBJ2-7. CDR3 length equals 15 residues. The germline CDR1 and CDR2 sequences are LNHDA and SQIVND (reference sequence). For the CDR3, the DNA is TGTGCCAGTAGCCAGGGGGCGAAGAGCTCCTACGAGCAGTACTTC. Translated: CASSQGAKSSYEQYF.

The chain links TRBV9 to TRBJ2-3; no clear D gene. With 0 bases removed from V and 5 bases from J, the gap between germline ends came to 4 bases. CDR1 is SGDLS, CDR2 YYNGEE, per germline. The CDR3 runs 12 residues. The CDR3 region is CASSVVGDTQYF. For the CDR3, the DNA is TGTGCCAGCAGCGTAGTTGGAGATACGCAGTATTTT.

The J gene is TRBJ1-6, the V gene TRBV27; unclear D gene. The CDR3 consists of 14 residues. From germline, CDR1 is MNHEY and CDR2 SMNVEV (reference sequence). V lost 6 bases and J 0 bases, leaving 6 bases between the germline ends. CDR3 sequence reads: CASRLASYNSPLHF. The CDR3 bases are TGTGCCAGCAGACTGGCCTCCTATAATTCACCCCTCCACTTT.

The chain carries TRBV10-2 and TRBJ2-2; TRBD2 agrees at 9 bases. V shed 3 bases, J shed 5 bases, and the junction held 7 bases outside the gene matches. The CDR3 has 16 amino acids. Germline V gene data show CDR1 as WSHSY and CDR2 as SAAADI. The CDR3 spells CASSEPGLARTGELFF. As DNA, the CDR3 is TGCGCCAGCAGTGAACCGGGACTAGCTCGGACCGGGGAGCTGTTTTTT.

The chain recombines TRBV27 with TRBJ1-4; 8 bases fit TRBD1. Germline CDR1 and CDR2: MNHEY and SMNVEV (reference sequence). The CDR3 totals 20 residues. V dropped 2 bases and J dropped 0; count of bases not matched to a gene: 14. CDR3 residues: CASSLPPGQGREATNEKLFF. The CDR3 DNA sequence: TGTGCCAGCAGTTTACCCCCAGGACAGGGCAGGGAGGCAACTAATGAAAAACTGTTTTTT.

V is TRBV7-2 and J is TRBJ1-1, with D tentatively TRBD1 (6 bases). CDR1 is SGHTA and CDR2 is FQGNSA in the germline V gene. The CDR3 has 14 residues. V lost 4 bases, J lost 7 bases, and 16 bases lay in between. The CDR3 DNA sequence: TGTGCCAGCAGCTCACAGGGAGGTACTATTGAAGCTTTCTTT. Amino acid sequence: CASSSQGGTIEAFF. The full variable domain, its missing parts supplied by reference TRBV7-2 and TRBJ1-1, is GAGVSQSPSNKVTEKGKDVELRCDPISGHTALYWYRQSLGQGLEFLIYFQGNSAPDKSGLPSDRFSAERTGGSVSTLTIQRTQQEDSAVYLCASSSQGGTIEAFFGQGTRLTVV.

The chain links TRBV5-1 to TRBJ2-3; no reliable D call. The CDR3 sequence is 13 residues long. Trimming removed 0 bases at V and 5 bases at J, with 7 bases between. CDR1 SGHRS and CDR2 YFSETQ come from the germline V gene. CDR3 sequence (DNA): TGCGCCAGCAGCTTGGCCCAAGGAGATACGCAGTATTTT. Its protein product is CASSLAQGDTQYF.

The chain joins TRBV18 to TRBJ2-7, with a possible D match to TRBD1 (6 bases). Looked up from germline, CDR1 is KGHSH and CDR2 is LQKENI. This CDR3 is 13 amino acids long. V was pared by 3 bases and J by 4 bases, with 10 bases between. CDR3 bases: TGTGCCAGCTCACCGGGGGCCTCTTACGAGCAGTACTTC. It codes for CASSPGASYEQYF. The whole variable domain, remainder taken from reference TRBV18 and TRBJ2-7, is NAGVMQNPRHLVRRRGQEARLRCSPMKGHSHVYWYRQLPEEGLKFMVYLQKENIIDESGMPKERFSAEFPKEGPSILRIQQVVRGDSAAYFCASSPGASYEQYFGPGTRLTVT.

The rearrangement links TRBV9 to TRBJ1-4, with 9 bases matching TRBD1. The CDR3 consists of 18 residues. Germline V CDR1 and CDR2: SGDLS, YYNGEE. V gave up 4 bases and J gave up 2 bases; unmatched junction bases: 12. In nucleotides, the CDR3 is TGTGCCAGCAGCCCAGCGGTACAGGGGGCGCTGACTAATGAAAAACTGTTTTTT. Its translation: CASSPAVQGALTNEKLFF.

The gene calls are TRBV6-5 and TRBJ1-2; D possibly corresponds to TRBD1 (5 bases). The CDR3 extends over 10 amino acids. V lost 8 bases, J lost 6 bases, and 7 bases lay in between. CDR1 and CDR2 (germline): MNHEY, SVGAGI. CDR3 loop: CASGHHGYTF. In DNA form, the CDR3 reads TGTGCCAGCGGACACCATGGCTACACCTTC.

The CDR3 region is CASSLGLRSDTGELFF. Written as DNA, the CDR3 is TGTGCCAGCAGCTTAGGCCTCCGATCAGACACCGGGGAGCTGTTTTTT. The rearrangement joins TRBV13 to TRBJ2-2; no definite D call. Germline V lookup: CDR1 PRHDT, CDR2 FYEKMQ (reference sequence). V lost 0 bases and J 3 bases, leaving 11 bases between the germline ends. There are 16 residues in the CDR3.

With regard to this clone: One end of the junction varies from germline; a read error may be responsible. The chain carries TRBV5-6 and TRBJ2-7; D unresolved. This CDR3 is 16 amino acids long. Germline V gene lookup returns CDR1 SGHDT and CDR2 YYEEEE. The CDR3 reads CASNLGLGSSSYEQYF. The CDR3 DNA sequence: TGTGCCAGCAACTTGGGGTTGGGCAGTAGCTCCTACGAGCAGTACTTC.

There are a few counts of this clone. The gene calls are TRBV15 and TRBJ2-7; D may be TRBD2 (6 bases). The germline V gene encodes CDR1 LNHNV and CDR2 YYDKDF (reference sequence). The V gene lost 6 bases and the J gene lost 1 base, with 13 bases spanning the gap. The CDR3 extends over 14 amino acids. This CDR3 is CATRGDSASYEQYF. CDR3 DNA sequence: TGTGCCACCAGGGGGGACTCGGCTTCCTACGAGCAGTACTTC.

The CDR3 protein is CASSPGQGNDSPLHF. The CDR3 DNA is TGTGCCAGCAGCCCAGGACAGGGAAACGATTCACCCCTCCACTTT. The V and J genes are TRBV5-4 and TRBJ1-6, with 8 bases lining up with TRBD1. Per germline, CDR1 SGHNT and CDR2 YYREEE (reference sequence). V lost 4 bases and J lost 8; bases outside the gene matches: 8. The CDR3 has 15 residues.

The genes are TRBV4-1 and TRBJ1-1, with a tentative D call TRBD1 (6 bases). V gave up 4 bases and J gave up 7 bases, with 10 bases separating them. Germline V gene sequence: CDR1 MGHRA, CDR2 YSYEKL. The CDR3 consists of 12 residues. In nucleotides, the CDR3 is TGCGCCAGCAGCCCCGGACAGCTTGAAGCTTTCTTT. Translated: CASSPGQLEAFF.

This chain connects TRBV9 to TRBJ2-2; D may be TRBD2 (6 bases). Germline lookup yields CDR1 SGDLS and CDR2 YYNGEE. V lost 5 bases and J 2 bases, leaving 10 bases between the germline ends. The CDR3 is 14 amino acids. The DNA for the CDR3 is TGTGCCAGCAGGGAGGGACCCAACACCGGGGAGCTGTTTTTT. Amino acids: CASREGPNTGELFF.